This entry lists 2 T cell receptor beta chains sequenced from one sample in a study of shared clonotypes between healthy human individuals (TCRdb year 2020). For the CD8 naive samples, CD45RO-negative cells were positively selected for CCR7, yielding a CD45RA+CCR7+ population from which TemRA cells were excluded. Preparation of the library involved the immunoSEQ multiplex PCR assay. The source is immuneACCESS, and TCRdb retained only in-frame sequences with V and J called. Part of the clones is not carried over; for the studies checked, unresolved V genes explain less than half of this, and the remainder is unexplained. The table for this sample lists about 2.2 million clones; 93% of them were counted only once. Jointly, the top ten make up 1.5% to 2% of the sample. The sample consisted of naive CD8+ T cells from PBMCs. The sample's cell subset or site label, decoded: CD45RA+CCR7+. These receptors came from a man younger than 35 in good health. Some clones in this sample may be carry-over from other donors' samples.

The V and J genes are TRBV27 and TRBJ2-7; D is tentatively TRBD1 or TRBD2 (5 bases each). Trimming took 5 bases from V and 2 from J, leaving 19 bases between them. The CDR3 covers 16 residues. Germline V gene sequence: CDR1 MNHEY, CDR2 SMNVEV (reference sequence). The CDR3 bases are TGTGCCAGCAGTCCATCGACCGGGACGTGGACCTACGAGCAGTACTTC. This translates into CASSPSTGTWTYEQYF.

The chain carries TRBV11-2 and TRBJ2-7; TRBD2 matches 10 bases. The junction had 3 bases not matched to a gene; V was cut back by 3 bases and J by 4 bases. Germline CDR1 reads SGHAT; CDR2 reads FQNNGV. The CDR3 length is 14 residues. CDR3 sequence: CASSFGSGRYEQYF. The CDR3 coding sequence is TGTGCCAGCAGCTTTGGTAGCGGGAGGTACGAGCAGTACTTC. Based on the CDR3 plus reference TRBV11-2 and TRBJ2-7, the full variable domain is EAGVAQSPRYKIIEKRQSVAFWCNPISGHATLYWYQQILGQGPKLLIQFQNNGVVDDSQLPKDRFSAERLKGVDSTLKIQPAKLEDSAVYLCASSFGSGRYEQYFGPGTRLTVT.